The 16 T cell receptor beta chains reported below all come from one sample, sequenced in a study of technical replicates of blood from several donors. This table comes from immunoSEQ multiplex PCR, and its TCRdb copy is limited to in-frame clones, with some not included. The table shows tens of thousands of clones, with about 96% occurring only once. Sequenced sample: T cells isolated from PBMCs. These receptors were taken from a human donor in good health.

The chain carries TRBV5-4 and TRBJ2-3, with 10 bases that match TRBD2. The V and J ends lost 4 bases and 2 bases, in that order; junction bases with no gene match: 4. Germline assignment: CDR1 SGHNT and CDR2 YYREEE (reference sequence). This CDR3 has 15 amino acids. CDR3 in amino acids: CASSDGLADTDTQYF. The CDR3 DNA reads as TGTGCCAGCAGCGATGGACTAGCGGACACAGATACGCAGTATTTT.

The CDR3 region is CASSSGQLYEQYF. The CDR3, as DNA: TGTGCCAGCAGTTCCGGACAGCTCTACGAGCAGTACTTC. V and J are TRBV27 and TRBJ2-7; TRBD1 is a possible D gene (6 bases). Germline assignment: CDR1 MNHEY and CDR2 SMNVEV (reference sequence). V was trimmed by 4 bases and J by 3 bases, leaving 10 bases between them. CDR3 length equals 13 residues.

The chain couples TRBV4-1 to TRBJ2-7; 8 bases are shared with TRBD1. Germline loops: CDR1 MGHRA, CDR2 YSYEKL. The CDR3 consists of 16 residues. The J segment lost 4 bases and the V segment lost 4 bases, leaving 12 bases of the junction unmatched. This CDR3 reads CASSLGQGASSYEQYF. The CDR3 DNA is TGCGCCAGCAGCCTGGGGCAGGGGGCATCAAGTTACGAGCAGTACTTC.

The genes are TRBV15 and TRBJ2-2, with D tentatively TRBD1 (6 bases). Trimming took 5 bases from V and 4 from J, leaving 17 bases between them. Germline V gives CDR1 LNHNV, CDR2 YYDKDF (reference sequence). The CDR3 contains 16 residues. The chain's CDR3 is CATSAQTGVVTGELFF. In DNA form, the CDR3 reads TGTGCCACCAGCGCTCAGACAGGCGTAGTCACCGGGGAGCTGTTTTTT.

V and J are TRBV2 and TRBJ1-2; D gene uncertain. Trimming removed 7 bases at V and 8 bases at J, with 11 bases between. Germline CDR1 and CDR2: SNHLY and FYNNEI. This CDR3 has 11 residues. CDR3 sequence: CASIGVFGYTF. CDR3 DNA: TGTGCCAGCATCGGAGTGTTCGGCTACACCTTC.

The chain employs TRBV12-5 and TRBJ2-1; D not certain. Germline V CDR1 and CDR2: LGHNT, FRNRAP. The CDR3 has 12 amino acids. Trimming removed 1 base from V and 5 bases from J, with 3 bases in between. CDR3 in DNA: TGTGCTAGTGGTTTGGATAACAATGAGCAGTTCTTC. Translated, it gives CASGLDNNEQFF. Based on the CDR3 plus reference TRBV12-5 and TRBJ2-1, the full variable domain is DARVTQTPRHKVTEMGQEVTMRCQPILGHNTVFWYRQTMMQGLELLAYFRNRAPLDDSGMPKDRFSAEMPDATLATLKIQPSEPRDSAVYFCASGLDNNEQFFGPGTRLTVL.

This clone is a singleton in its sample. The chain links TRBV11-2 to TRBJ2-7; the D gene is possibly TRBD1 (6 bases). Germline lookup yields CDR1 SGHAT and CDR2 FQNNGV. CDR3 length equals 16 residues. The germline V and J ends were trimmed by 3 bases and 3 bases, with 18 bases remaining between them. In DNA, the CDR3 is TGTGCCAGCAGCTTTCCCAGAGGACAGAGGCGCTACGAGCAGTACTTC. Its protein product is CASSFPRGQRRYEQYF.

V is TRBV21-1 and J is TRBJ2-7; the DNA was not used to check the table's D call, TRBD1. TRBV21-1 is a pseudogene locus. The CDR3 runs to 16 residues. The CDR3 coding sequence is TGTGCCAGCAGCAACGAATTCTGCGACAGGATCCACGAGCAGTACTTC. Translation: CASSNEFCDRIHEQYF.

This clone has just one count. The rearrangement joins TRBV9 to TRBJ2-1; 8 nucleotides align to TRBD2. V lost 0 bases to trimming and J lost 1 base; unmatched junction nucleotides: 3. CDR3 length equals 16 residues. Germline V gene sequence: CDR1 SGDLS, CDR2 YYNGEE. CDR3 loop: CASSVGLAGSYNEQFF. CDR3 in DNA: TGTGCCAGCAGCGTAGGGTTAGCGGGGTCCTACAATGAGCAGTTCTTC.

This chain joins TRBV2 and TRBJ1-5; 11 nucleotides line up with TRBD1. The ends lost 6 bases at V and 4 bases at J; junction bases unmatched: 2. The CDR3 is 14 amino acids. Germline V gene sequence: CDR1 SNHLY, CDR2 FYNNEI. The CDR3 DNA reads TGTGCCAGCAGAGGGACAGGGGGGAATCAGCCCCAGCATTTT. It codes for CASRGTGGNQPQHF.

In this sample, this clone turned up once. The chain couples TRBV5-6 to TRBJ2-1, with a tentative D call TRBD1 (5 bases). The germline CDR1 and CDR2 sequences are SGHDT and YYEEEE. The CDR3 consists of 16 residues. With 4 bases removed from V and 3 bases from J, the gap between germline ends came to 17 bases. This CDR3 reads CASSGKQDSIYNEQFF. The CDR3 DNA reads TGTGCCAGCAGCGGTAAACAGGATTCTATCTACAATGAGCAGTTCTTC.

This chain connects TRBV30 to TRBJ1-1; TRBD1 agrees at 8 bases. V lost 2 bases to trimming and J lost 0 bases; unmatched junction nucleotides: 8. The CDR3 has 16 amino acids. Germline V gene data show CDR1 as GTSNPN and CDR2 as SVGIG (reference sequence). The CDR3 sequence is CAWSRDQGAMNTEAFF. CDR3 DNA sequence: TGTGCCTGGAGTCGAGACCAGGGGGCAATGAACACTGAAGCTTTCTTT. Supplemented by reference TRBV30 and TRBJ1-1, the full variable domain reads SQTIHQWPATLVQPVGSPLSLECTVEGTSNPNLYWYRQAAGRGLQLLFYSVGIGQISSEVPQNLSASRPQDRQFILSSKKLLLSDSGFYLCAWSRDQGAMNTEAFFGQGTRLTVV.

This rearrangement joins TRBV2 to TRBJ1-6; D is possibly TRBD1 (5 bases). Germline CDR1 and CDR2: SNHLY and FYNNEI. V dropped 6 bases and J dropped 9 bases, with 18 bases sitting between them. There are 15 residues in the CDR3. The CDR3 coding sequence is TGTGCCAGCAGCGCCTCGGAGACAGCCGCTTCACCCCTCCACTTT. This codes for CASSASETAASPLHF.

The chain joins TRBV5-1 to TRBJ2-5; 11 nucleotides align to TRBD2. Germline CDR1 reads SGHRS; CDR2 reads YFSETQ. With V trimmed by 4 bases and J by 2 bases, 7 bases remained unmatched. The CDR3 sequence is 16 residues long. The CDR3 DNA reads as TGCGCCAGCAGCGGCCGACTAGCGGGACAGCAAGAGACCCAGTACTTC. It specifies CASSGRLAGQQETQYF.

The chain couples TRBV28 to TRBJ1-3, with D possibly being TRBD1 (6 bases). The V end was cut by 7 bases, the J end by 2 bases, with 18 bases between. This CDR3 is built from 16 residues. Germline V gives CDR1 MDHEN, CDR2 SYDVKM. CDR3 sequence (DNA): TGTGCCAGCAATCCCCTAAGGGGGACCCCTGGAAACACCATATATTTT. This translates into CASNPLRGTPGNTIYF.

The CDR3 region is CSVVRQGMVGETQYF. The DNA of the CDR3 is TGCAGCGTTGTCCGACAGGGTATGGTGGGGGAGACCCAGTACTTC. This rearrangement joins TRBV29-1 to TRBJ2-5, with 7 nucleotides matching TRBD1. This CDR3 contains 15 residues. The V and J ends lost 4 bases and 5 bases, in that order; junction bases with no gene match: 13. The V gene's germline CDR1 is SQVTM and CDR2 ANQGSEA.